This T cell receptor beta chain was captured in a study of blood T cell repertoires in COVID-19. This CDR3 spans 15 amino acids. After removal of 5 bases from V and 5 bases from J, the junction contained 9 bases not matched to a gene. Germline-derived CDR1 and CDR2 are SGHTA and FQGNSA. TCRdb's table, derived via immunoSEQ multiplex PCR, lists solely in-frame clones and lacks some. The sample holds tens of thousands of clones; about 82% are singletons and the top ten take roughly 25%. The clonotype originates from a human donor in a cohort sampled during active COVID-19. V usage is TRBV7-2 and J usage is TRBJ1-5, with TRBD1 identical over 7 bases. Sequencing was done on a sample of peripheral blood. The CDR3 loop is CASSPETGRDQPQHF. DNA of the CDR3: TGTGCCAGCAGCCCTGAGACAGGGCGGGATCAGCCCCAGCATTTT.